This TCR beta chain was identified in a study of beta chain features in type 1 diabetes. This clone was counted between two and nine times. Antigen: not known. Sorted CD4+ subsets: naive, central memory, regulatory, stem cell-like memory (CD45RO/CCR7/CD25/CD127/CD95/CD27 panel). Sorted populations were all over 95% pure. Findings and limits, study-wide: TCRB CDR3s were moderately but significantly shorter in Type 1 diabetes patients in all four CD4+ subsets. Whatever favoring of shorter templates PCR might show would apply equally to patients and controls.

As every portion of the isolated RNA was reverse transcribed, the sequencing read expressed TCRB transcripts. Samples of naive, central memory and regulatory T cells yielded a mean of approximately 3.9 million reads. Sequencing used immunoSEQ multiplex PCR; TCRdb keeps in-frame clones, though not all of them. Of hundreds of thousands of clones listed, 11% to 15% were seen once; the top ten hold less than 0.04%. Trimming at V came to 3 bases and at J to 7 bases, leaving 11 bases not matched to a gene. Germline V gene sequence: CDR1 SNHLY, CDR2 FYNNEI. The CDR3 consists of 16 residues. The chain uses TRBV2 and TRBJ2-5; 10 nucleotides match TRBD2. The clonotype originates from a man aged 18 to 35 with type 1 diabetes. Input material: naive CD4+ T cells from blood. The CDR3 loop reads CASSDVAGGPSGTQYF. In nucleotides, the CDR3 is TGTGCCAGCAGTGATGTAGCGGGGGGACCCTCCGGGACCCAGTACTTC.